One and the same sample provided the 28 T cell receptor beta chains below, sequenced in a study of long-term antiretroviral therapy in people with HIV. The authors ran the immunoSEQ assay, v3.0, at survey level. Sequencing was performed with immunoSEQ multiplex PCR; in TCRdb, only in-frame clones are kept and a portion is missing. The sample has some 11,000 clones; under 85% are singletons. This material consisted of unsorted PBMCs, taken at the start of antiretroviral therapy, before treatment. These receptors came from a man aged 25-45 years with HIV.

This sequence joins TRBV4-1 and TRBJ2-7; D unresolved. The germline CDR1 and CDR2 sequences are MGHRA and YSYEKL. Trimming pared 1 base from V and 6 bases from J, leaving 10 bases between. There are 13 residues in the CDR3. DNA of the CDR3: TGCGCCAGCAGCCAAGGCCTCACTGGCGAGCAGTACTTC. Translated: CASSQGLTGEQYF.

This clone was found once. The chain uses TRBV9 and TRBJ2-1; D remains unclear. CDR3 length equals 13 residues. V was shortened by 6 bases and J by 3 bases, with 10 bases between the two germline ends. Germline CDR1 and CDR2: SGDLS and YYNGEE. The CDR3 loop is CASTSDRYNEQFF. As DNA, the CDR3 is TGTGCCAGCACCTCGGACCGCTACAATGAGCAGTTCTTC.

The V and J genes are TRBV19 and TRBJ2-2; D is undetermined. Per germline, CDR1 LNHDA and CDR2 SQIVND (reference sequence). Trimming stripped 6 bases from V and 3 bases from J, with 14 bases between. CDR3 length: 15 residues. The CDR3 nucleotides read TGTGCCAGTAGCTCGAGAGATGCGTACACCGGGGAGCTGTTTTTT. It yields the protein CASSSRDAYTGELFF.

J is TRBJ2-7 and V is TRBV28; D possibly matches TRBD1 or TRBD2 (7 bases each). The CDR3 is 16 residues long. Per the germline V gene, CDR1 is MDHEN and CDR2 is SYDVKM. Between the trimmed V and J ends, which lost 4 bases and 1 base, there was a span of 17 bases. For the CDR3, the DNA is TGTGCCAGCAGTTCTCAGAGCGGGACAGTTTCCTACGAGCAGTACTTC. Amino acids: CASSSQSGTVSYEQYF.

The chain joins TRBV6-6 to TRBJ1-4, with TRBD1 matching 9 bases. CDR1 is MNHNY, CDR2 SVGAGI, per germline (reference sequence). After removal of 6 bases from V and 7 bases from J, the junction contained 12 bases not matched to a gene. The CDR3 is made up of 16 amino acids. The CDR3 nucleotides are TGTGCCAGCAGCTTCACACAGGGGGCCTTATTTGAAAAACTGTTTTTT. Translation gives CASSFTQGALFEKLFF.

The chain employs TRBV7-9 and TRBJ2-1; 10 bases are a match to TRBD2. CDR1 SEHNR and CDR2 FQNEAQ come from the germline V gene (reference sequence). The CDR3 covers 15 residues. J gave up 9 bases and V 2 bases, and 7 bases lay outside the gene matches. For the CDR3, the DNA is TGTGCCAGCAGCTTACCCACTAGCGGGGTACGTGAGCAGTTCTTC. Protein sequence: CASSLPTSGVREQFF.

The rearrangement links TRBV7-2 to TRBJ2-7; D is undetermined. CDR3 length: 11 amino acids. Germline V gene data show CDR1 as SGHTA and CDR2 as FQGNSA. The V end was cut by 2 bases, the J end by 5 bases, with 4 bases between. In nucleotides, the CDR3 is TGTGCCAGCAGCTTATTCGACGAGCAGTACTTC. Protein product: CASSLFDEQYF.

V and J are TRBV5-6 and TRBJ2-1; possible D gene TRBD2, 5 bases. Trimming took off 1 base at V and 2 bases at J, with 10 bases between the two ends. Looked up from germline, CDR1 is SGHDT and CDR2 is YYEEEE. This CDR3 is built from 15 residues. In DNA, the CDR3 is TGTGCCAGCAGCTTGCCGGCGGGCACCTACAATGAGCAGTTCTTC. It codes for CASSLPAGTYNEQFF.

The genes are TRBV5-1 and TRBJ2-5, with TRBD2 matching over 8 bases. Germline V CDR1 and CDR2: SGHRS, YFSETQ. The CDR3 is 17 amino acids. V dropped 0 bases and J dropped 2; count of bases not matched to a gene: 9. This CDR3 reads CASSLGERGGNQETQYF. Here the CDR3 DNA reads TGCGCCAGCAGCTTGGGTGAACGGGGGGGGAATCAAGAGACCCAGTACTTC.

The chain employs TRBV6-5 and TRBJ2-7; possible D gene TRBD1, 5 bases. The CDR3 sequence is 13 residues long. Germline V lookup: CDR1 MNHEY, CDR2 SVGAGI. Trimming cost V 6 bases and J 5 bases, with 14 bases left between them. The chain's CDR3 is CASSNPGFHEQYF. CDR3 coding DNA: TGTGCCAGCAGCAACCCAGGGTTCCACGAGCAGTACTTC.

V and J are TRBV28 and TRBJ2-3; 13 nucleotides line up with TRBD2. Trimming took 5 bases from V and 2 from J; bases not matched to a gene: 7. Per germline, CDR1 MDHEN and CDR2 SYDVKM. The CDR3 spans 17 residues. The CDR3 here is CASSLGLAGLYTDTQYF. CDR3 DNA sequence: TGTGCCAGCAGTCTGGGACTAGCGGGGTTATACACAGATACGCAGTATTTT. The full variable domain, its missing parts supplied by reference TRBV28 and TRBJ2-3, is DVKVTQSSRYLVKRTGEKVFLECVQDMDHENMFWYRQDPGLGLRLIYFSYDVKMKEKGDIPEGYSVSREKKERFSLILESASTNQTSMYLCASSLGLAGLYTDTQYFGPGTRLTVL.

The chain employs TRBV6-6 and TRBJ2-7; D is possibly TRBD1 or TRBD2 (5 bases each). CDR3 size: 14 residues. V lost 5 bases and J lost 0, with 11 bases in between. The V gene's germline CDR1 is MNHNY and CDR2 SVGAGI (reference sequence). Here the CDR3 DNA reads TGTGCCAGCAGTCAGGGACCAGGCTCCTACGAGCAGTACTTC. It translates to CASSQGPGSYEQYF.

This chain connects TRBV4-2 to TRBJ1-1, with D tentatively TRBD1 (6 bases). CDR1 and CDR2 (germline): LGHNA, YNFKEQ. The CDR3 extends over 15 amino acids. Trimming left V 0 bases short and J 7 bases short, with 15 bases between. The CDR3 loop is CASSQESGGHGEAFF. The CDR3 DNA sequence: TGTGCCAGCAGCCAAGAATCGGGGGGACACGGTGAAGCTTTCTTT.

The rearrangement joins TRBV6-6 to TRBJ2-1, with 10 bases that match TRBD2. The CDR3 loop spans 13 amino acids. Looked up from germline, CDR1 is MNHNY and CDR2 is SVGAGI (reference sequence). The trim removed 7 bases at V and 7 bases at J, leaving 4 bases unmatched. This chain's CDR3 is CASTSGSSNEQFF. CDR3 coding DNA: TGTGCCAGCACTAGCGGGAGCTCGAATGAGCAGTTCTTC.

The CDR3 loop reads CASSLALAVYNEQFF. The CDR3 bases are TGTGCCAGCAGCTTAGCACTAGCGGTTTACAATGAGCAGTTCTTC. The chain joins TRBV7-8 to TRBJ2-1; 8 nucleotides align to TRBD2. Germline V gene sequence: CDR1 SGHVS, CDR2 FQNEAQ. The J segment lost 4 bases and the V segment lost 0 bases, leaving 2 bases of the junction unmatched. There are 15 residues in the CDR3.

This clone showed up just once. The chain has TRBV13 and TRBJ2-1, with a tentative D call TRBD1 (5 bases). V was cut by 5 bases and J by 3 bases, with 14 bases left in between. This CDR3 has 15 residues. The germline V gene encodes CDR1 PRHDT and CDR2 FYEKMQ (reference sequence). CDR3 bases: TGTGCCAGCAGCCCTCGACAGATTGGCTACAATGAGCAGTTCTTC. It codes for CASSPRQIGYNEQFF. The entire variable domain, with the rest obtained from reference TRBV13 and TRBJ2-1, is as follows: AAGVIQSPRHLIKEKRETATLKCYPIPRHDTVYWYQQGPGQDPQFLISFYEKMQSDKGSIPDRFSAQQFSDYHSELNMSSLELGDSALYFCASSPRQIGYNEQFFGPGTRLTVL.

The V call is TRBV6-1, the J call TRBJ1-5; D is undetermined. V lost 6 bases and J lost 3, with 9 bases in between. Germline V gene lookup returns CDR1 MNHNS and CDR2 SASEGT. This CDR3 has 13 amino acids. The CDR3 coding sequence is TGTGCCAGCAGCGACCTGATCAATCAGCCCCAGCATTTT. Encoded protein: CASSDLINQPQHF.

V usage is TRBV21-1 and J usage is TRBJ1-2. TRBV21-1 is noted as a pseudogene. CDR3 length: 14 residues. CDR3 protein: CASSLPRGHYGYTF. DNA of the CDR3: TGTGCCAGCAGCCTCCCCCGGGGGCACTATGGCTACACCTTC.

CDR3 DNA sequence: TGTGCCAGCAGCCCCGGGGTGGGCTACGAGCAGTACTTC. As protein: CASSPGVGYEQYF. This chain joins TRBV7-9 and TRBJ2-7; D might be TRBD2 (5 bases). This CDR3 is built from 13 residues. The V and J ends lost 5 bases and 3 bases respectively, with 11 bases between them. The germline V gene encodes CDR1 SEHNR and CDR2 FQNEAQ (reference sequence).

J is TRBJ2-6 and V is TRBV19; D call uncertain. Trimming left V 7 bases short and J 4 bases short, with 17 bases between. The germline gives CDR1 LNHDA, CDR2 SQIVND (reference sequence). The CDR3 contains 16 residues. The CDR3 bases are TGTGCCAGTACCGAAGGACCTTCTTTCGGGGCCAACGTCCTGACTTTC. Amino acid sequence: CASTEGPSFGANVLTF. The whole variable domain, filled in from reference TRBV19 and TRBJ2-6, reads DGGITQSPKYLFRKEGQNVTLSCEQNLNHDAMYWYRQDPGQGLRLIYYSQIVNDFQKGDIAEGYSVSREKKESFPLTVTSAQKNPTAFYLCASTEGPSFGANVLTFGAGSRLTVL.

The chain has TRBV11-2 and TRBJ2-5; the D is unclear. CDR1 is SGHAT and CDR2 is FQNNGV in the germline V gene. The length of the CDR3 is 15 residues. V was clipped by 2 bases and J by 5 bases, with 15 bases between them. In nucleotides, the CDR3 is TGTGCCAGCAGCTTATTCTCTGCGAACCTGGAGACCCAGTACTTC. It codes for CASSLFSANLETQYF.

The J gene is TRBJ1-5, the V gene TRBV19; no definite D call. Trimming shortened V by 3 bases and J by 3 bases, and 12 bases separated the two germline ends. The CDR3 is 15 residues long. Per the germline V gene, CDR1 is LNHDA and CDR2 is SQIVND (reference sequence). CDR3 sequence (DNA): TGTGCCAGTAGTATGGCCGGGCTTACCAATCAGCCCCAGCATTTT. Its protein product is CASSMAGLTNQPQHF.

V is TRBV28 and J is TRBJ2-7; D tentatively fits TRBD1 or TRBD2 (5 bases each). The CDR3 spans 15 residues. Trimming took off 6 bases at V and 2 bases at J, with 17 bases between the two ends. The germline V gene encodes CDR1 MDHEN and CDR2 SYDVKM. The CDR3, as DNA: TGTGCCAGCAGCCCTTATGGGGGAGACCCCTACGAGCAGTACTTC. Protein: CASSPYGGDPYEQYF.

This rearrangement joins TRBV2 to TRBJ1-1, with D uncertain. There are 13 residues in the CDR3. With 6 bases removed from V and 5 bases from J, the gap between germline ends came to 13 bases. Per germline, CDR1 SNHLY and CDR2 FYNNEI. CDR3 bases: TGTGCCAGCAGCTCGGTCTGGCAGACTGAAGCTTTCTTT. This gives the protein CASSSVWQTEAFF.

The genes are TRBV13 and TRBJ1-6; 8 bases are a match to TRBD1. Germline trimming cut 4 bases from V and 7 bases from J; bases unmatched to any gene: 21. From germline, CDR1 is PRHDT and CDR2 FYEKMQ (reference sequence). This CDR3 has 20 residues. Here the CDR3 reads CASSSRTGTLGNDGNSPLHF. In DNA form, the CDR3 reads TGTGCCAGCAGCTCACGGACAGGGACGCTGGGAAACGACGGGAATTCACCCCTCCACTTT.

The chain employs TRBV6-6 and TRBJ2-2; D gene unclear. Germline loops: CDR1 MNHNY, CDR2 SVGAGI (reference sequence). The CDR3 is made up of 13 amino acids. With 5 bases removed from V and 6 bases from J, the gap between germline ends came to 10 bases. The CDR3 DNA reads TGTGCCAGCAGTCCACTAACATCCGGGGAGCTGTTTTTT. This encodes CASSPLTSGELFF.

The rearrangement links TRBV29-1 to TRBJ1-5; D perhaps matches TRBD1 (6 bases). Germline loops: CDR1 SQVTM, CDR2 ANQGSEA. This CDR3 is built from 14 residues. V lost 7 bases, J lost 7 bases, and 20 bases lay in between. The CDR3 is CSGTSQDRQQPQHF. The CDR3 nucleotides read TGCAGCGGGACCTCCCAGGACAGACAACAGCCCCAGCATTTT. The full variable domain, completed using reference TRBV29-1 and TRBJ1-5, is SAVISQKPSRDICQRGTSLTIQCQVDSQVTMMFWYRQQPGQSLTLIATANQGSEATYESGFVIDKFPISRPNLTFSTLTVSNMSPEDSSIYLCSGTSQDRQQPQHFGDGTRLSIL.

V gene TRBV29-1 combines with J gene TRBJ2-7; TRBD2 matches at 9 bases. The CDR3 covers 13 residues. V shed 7 bases, J shed 7 bases, and the junction held 11 bases outside the gene matches. Per the germline V gene, CDR1 is SQVTM and CDR2 is ANQGSEA. The CDR3 loop reads CSAEAAAGGEQYF. CDR3 nucleotides: TGCAGCGCCGAGGCCGCCGCGGGAGGGGAGCAGTACTTC.